The 8 T cell receptor beta chains below were found in one sample sequenced in a study of blood T cell repertoires in COVID-19. Profiled with immunoSEQ multiplex PCR; TCRdb holds only in-frame clones, not every one. The repertoire has under 200,000 clones, about 82% of them found once; the top ten carry 6.5%. Sequencing input: peripheral blood. Receptor source: a man in his sixties or seventies with active or convalescent COVID-19.

This clone appeared a few times. The chain carries TRBV27 and TRBJ1-2, with 7 bases aligning to TRBD1. The germline gives CDR1 MNHEY, CDR2 SMNVEV (reference sequence). J gave up 0 bases and V 7 bases, and 8 bases lay outside the gene matches. The CDR3 runs 15 residues. CDR3 loop: CASIYYGTANYGYTF. The CDR3, as DNA: TGTGCCAGCATCTACTACGGGACAGCTAACTATGGCTACACCTTC.

The gene calls are TRBV6-1 and TRBJ2-7; D is possibly TRBD2 (5 bases). Germline V gene data show CDR1 as MNHNS and CDR2 as SASEGT. This CDR3 spans 15 amino acids. Trimming shortened V by 3 bases and J by 0 bases, and 12 bases separated the two germline ends. CDR3 region: CASSDQVTSSYEQYF. Here the CDR3 DNA reads TGTGCCAGCAGTGATCAGGTTACTAGCTCCTACGAGCAGTACTTC.

The V call is TRBV29-1, the J call TRBJ1-1, with 12 bases fitting TRBD1. V lost 6 bases to trimming and J lost 4 bases; unmatched junction nucleotides: 6. Germline V gene lookup returns CDR1 SQVTM and CDR2 ANQGSEA. This CDR3 has 14 residues. CDR3 in amino acids: CSVQSGQGATEAFF. CDR3 coding DNA: TGCAGCGTACAATCGGGACAGGGGGCCACTGAAGCTTTCTTT.

The chain employs TRBV4-2 and TRBJ1-1; 7 bases line up with TRBD1. The germline V gene encodes CDR1 LGHNA and CDR2 YNFKEQ. The V and J ends lost 2 bases and 0 bases, in that order; junction bases with no gene match: 3. The CDR3 length is 15 residues. CDR3 in DNA: TGTGCCAGCAGCCAATTGGACAGGATGAACACTGAAGCTTTCTTT. It translates to CASSQLDRMNTEAFF.

CDR3 loop: CASSSLTGVKYGYTF. The CDR3 coding sequence is TGTGCCAGCAGTTCGCTGACAGGGGTTAAGTATGGCTACACCTTC. The chain combines TRBV27 with TRBJ1-2, with TRBD1 matching 8 bases. V lost 4 bases, J lost 5 bases, and 9 bases stayed unmatched. CDR1 MNHEY and CDR2 SMNVEV come from the germline V gene (reference sequence). The CDR3 covers 15 residues.

This clone was found once. The chain links TRBV4-1 to TRBJ1-4, with 9 nucleotides matching TRBD1. The CDR3 has 15 residues. Germline V gene lookup returns CDR1 MGHRA and CDR2 YSYEKL. Trimming took 1 base from V and 7 from J; bases not matched to a gene: 4. The CDR3 sequence: CASSQGQGGIEKLFF. CDR3 in DNA: TGCGCCAGCAGCCAAGGACAGGGGGGGATTGAAAAACTGTTTTTT.

V and J are TRBV30 and TRBJ2-5; TRBD1 matches at 10 bases. The CDR3 length is 15 residues. V trimming: 1 base; J trimming: 4 bases; junction bases outside the gene matches: 6. CDR1 and CDR2 (germline): GTSNPN, SVGIG (reference sequence). The CDR3 DNA follows: TGTGCCTGGAGTGGAAACCGGGACAGGGGAGAGACCCAGTACTTC. Amino acid sequence: CAWSGNRDRGETQYF.

The sample holds one count of this clone. The gene calls are TRBV24-1 and TRBJ2-2, with 7 bases fitting TRBD1. CDR3 size: 14 residues. The germline V gene encodes CDR1 KGHDR and CDR2 SFDVKD. After removal of 2 bases from V and 8 bases from J, the junction contained 4 bases not matched to a gene. The CDR3 nucleotides are TGTGCCACCAGTGATTACAGGGGCCGGGGGGAGCTGTTTTTT. It translates to CATSDYRGRGELFF.